This T cell receptor beta chain was retrieved from a study of OX40 agonist ivuxolimab in advanced cancers. Study information: Three patients, one with hepatocellular carcinoma and two with cutaneous melanoma, achieved partial responses.

V shed 0 bases and J shed 0 bases, with 3 bases lying between them. The germline V gene has CDR1 KGHSH and CDR2 LQKENI. This CDR3 spans 13 amino acids. Using immunoSEQ multiplex PCR, the repertoire was profiled, and TCRdb retains in-frame clones only, with some absent. The sample lists about 57,000 clones, approximately 86% occurring once. The chain combines TRBV18 with TRBJ2-7, with D uncertain. This sequence was found in an adult with an advanced solid tumor such as melanoma, head and neck, liver or kidney cancer. Sequencing used CD4+ or CD8+ T cells sorted from blood, obtained in a trial of the OX40 agonist ivuxolimab. The CDR3: CASSPPDSYEQYF. The CDR3 nucleotides are TGTGCCAGCTCACCACCCGACTCCTACGAGCAGTACTTC.